Listed here are 22 T cell receptor beta chains from one sample, sequenced in a study of T cell repertoires in cytomegalovirus infection. TCRdb ran MiXCR on the reads and lists one entry per CDR3 protein. The sample holds 200,000 to 300,000 distinct CDR3 sequences, 10% to 15% seen once. Material for sequencing was PBMCs. The receptors come from a human donor in good health (CMV status not recorded). Some clones in this sample may be carry-over from other donors' samples.

This clonotype was observed at least ten times. The chain is built from TRBV5-1 and TRBJ1-1; no clear D gene. The CDR3 totals 15 residues. The germline V and J ends were trimmed by 0 bases and 1 base, with 10 bases remaining between them. In germline, CDR1 is SGHRS, CDR2 YFSETQ. This CDR3 reads CASSLGAATNTEAFF. CDR3 nucleotide sequence: TGCGCCAGCAGCTTGGGCGCAGCTACGAACACTGAAGCTTTCTTT.

This clonotype was observed at least ten times. The chain uses TRBV29-1 and TRBJ2-7, with 7 bases that match TRBD1. Germline trimming cut 6 bases from V and 0 bases from J; bases unmatched to any gene: 8. The CDR3 runs 14 residues. Germline assignment: CDR1 SQVTM and CDR2 ANQGSEA. The CDR3 protein is CSVGPTGSSYEQYF. CDR3 sequence (DNA): TGCAGCGTGGGCCCGACAGGGAGCTCCTACGAGCAGTACTTC.

This clonotype appeared a few times. The chain employs TRBV20-1 and TRBJ2-7, with D maybe TRBD2 (5 bases). V was shortened by 5 bases and J by 2 bases, with 13 bases between the two germline ends. Germline lookup yields CDR1 DFQATT and CDR2 SNEGSKA (reference sequence). The CDR3 consists of 13 residues. The CDR3 loop is CSAETGSAYEQYF. The CDR3 DNA reads TGCAGTGCTGAGACTGGTAGCGCCTACGAGCAGTACTTC.

This clonotype appeared many times. The CDR3 nucleotides are TGTGCCAGCAGCACTCAGCGACAGGGGGCCCGAGGTATCGGGGAGCTGTTTTTT. This gives the protein CASSTQRQGARGIGELFF. This rearrangement joins TRBV6-2 or TRBV6-3 to TRBJ2-2; 10 bases are shared with TRBD1. The CDR3 length is 18 residues. Germline V lookup: CDR1 MNHEY, CDR2 SVGEGT. J was trimmed by 7 bases and V by 6 bases; bases with no gene match: 17.

This clonotype was counted between two and nine times. This chain links TRBV5-1 with TRBJ2-3; 9 bases fit TRBD2. The germline CDR1 and CDR2 sequences are SGHRS and YFSETQ. V gave up 1 base and J gave up 4 bases; unmatched junction bases: 7. The length of the CDR3 is 16 residues. The CDR3 DNA follows: TGCGCCAGCAGCTTGAGTAGCGGGAGAACCCCAGATACGCAGTATTTT. Protein: CASSLSSGRTPDTQYF.

The gene calls are TRBV29-1 and TRBJ1-1, with no clear D. This CDR3 region has 14 residues. Germline loops: CDR1 SQVTM, CDR2 ANQGSEA. Trimming removed 6 bases from V and 11 bases from J, with 25 bases in between. The DNA of the CDR3 is TGCAGCGTCGCCCGGGAGGAGATAATGAGTACGGCTTTCTTT. It specifies CSVAREEIMSTAFF.

In this sample, this clonotype turned up a few times. The chain employs TRBV19 and TRBJ2-6; TRBD1 might be the D (6 bases). Germline CDR1 and CDR2: LNHDA and SQIVND (reference sequence). This CDR3 region has 19 residues. V was trimmed by 3 bases and J by 0 bases, leaving 18 bases between them. The CDR3 DNA reads as TGTGCCAGTAGTATTGATTTCGGACAGCGCTTCTCTGGGGCCAACGTCCTGACTTTC. Its translation: CASSIDFGQRFSGANVLTF. The full variable domain, its missing parts supplied by reference TRBV19 and TRBJ2-6, is DGGITQSPKYLFRKEGQNVTLSCEQNLNHDAMYWYRQDPGQGLRLIYYSQIVNDFQKGDIAEGYSVSREKKESFPLTVTSAQKNPTAFYLCASSIDFGQRFSGANVLTFGAGSRLTVL.

This clonotype was counted between two and nine times. The chain carries TRBV30 and TRBJ1-6; TRBD1 agrees at 9 bases. Looked up from germline, CDR1 is GTSNPN and CDR2 is SVGIG (reference sequence). V lost 5 bases and J lost 6; bases outside the gene matches: 2. This CDR3 is 13 amino acids long. The CDR3 loop is CAWGTGLNSPLHF. The CDR3 DNA is TGTGCCTGGGGGACAGGGCTTAATTCACCCCTCCACTTT.

Concerning this clonotype itself: A clone one base away is much larger, so this may be a read error. The V gene is TRBV11-3, the J gene TRBJ2-7; 10 bases line up with TRBD1. Germline CDR1 reads SGHNT; CDR2 reads YENEEA. The CDR3 consists of 15 residues. The ends lost 5 bases at V and 5 bases at J; junction bases unmatched: 9. The CDR3 DNA reads as TGTGCCAGCAGCCCTCGACAGGGGGCAACCCACGAGCAGTACTTC. Its protein product is CASSPRQGATHEQYF.

Many counts were recorded for this clonotype. This sequence joins TRBV5-5 and TRBJ2-1; 9 bases fit TRBD2. Per germline, CDR1 SGHKS and CDR2 YYEKEE (reference sequence). This CDR3 region has 13 residues. The junction had 4 bases not matched to a gene; V was cut back by 7 bases and J by 5 bases. CDR3 sequence: CASGIAGDNEQFF. CDR3 nucleotide sequence: TGTGCCAGCGGGATAGCGGGAGACAATGAGCAGTTCTTC.

Details on this clonotype: A much larger clonotype is one base distant, so this may be a read error. Since the CDR3 does not end with the conserved phenylalanine or tryptophan, this likely comes from a read error. Here the CDR3 reads CASSLAQANTIYC. In DNA, the CDR3 is TGTGCCAGCAGCTTAGCACAGGCGAACACCATATATTGT. The chain couples TRBV7-9 to TRBJ1-3; possible D gene TRBD1, 5 bases. The germline V gene has CDR1 SEHNR and CDR2 FQNEAQ (reference sequence). The CDR3 runs 13 residues. V lost 0 bases and J lost 7, with 7 bases in between.

This rearrangement joins TRBV11-2 to TRBJ2-3; D unclear. This CDR3 is built from 16 residues. The germline V and J ends were trimmed by 0 bases and 9 bases, with 19 bases remaining between them. From germline, CDR1 is SGHAT and CDR2 FQNNGV. For the CDR3, the DNA is TGTGCCAGCAGCTTAGAGAGCCGTTGGGTCGCCGGCACGCAGTATTTT. The encoded protein is CASSLESRWVAGTQYF.

This clonotype was recorded at least ten times. The chain recombines TRBV5-4 with TRBJ2-3, with D perhaps matching TRBD2 (5 bases). The CDR3 extends over 15 amino acids. Trimming stripped 1 base from V and 2 bases from J, with 11 bases between. Looked up from germline, CDR1 is SGHNT and CDR2 is YYREEE (reference sequence). The CDR3 loop is CASSLLISDTDTQYF. Here the CDR3 DNA reads TGTGCCAGCAGCTTGCTGATTAGCGACACAGATACGCAGTATTTT. Filled out from reference TRBV5-4 and TRBJ2-3, the complete variable domain reads ETGVTQSPTHLIKTRGQQVTLRCSSQSGHNTVSWYQQALGQGPQFIFQYYREEENGRGNFPPRFSGLQFPNYSSELNVNALELDDSALYLCASSLLISDTDTQYFGPGTRLTVL.

This clonotype was counted at least ten times. The genes are TRBV7-2 and TRBJ2-3; D may be TRBD2 (5 bases). Germline V CDR1 and CDR2: SGHTA, FQGNSA. V lost 4 bases to trimming and J lost 2 bases, with 10 bases between them. The CDR3 is 14 residues long. This CDR3 is CASSSRAVTDTQYF. DNA for the CDR3: TGTGCCAGCAGCTCGCGGGCGGTCACAGATACGCAGTATTTT.

In its sample, this clonotype was seen many times. This rearrangement joins TRBV7-9 to TRBJ2-1, with D possibly TRBD2 on 6 matching bases. The CDR3 extends over 15 amino acids. Germline V gene sequence: CDR1 SEHNR, CDR2 FQNEAQ (reference sequence). Trimming shortened V by 5 bases and J by 2 bases, and 13 bases separated the two germline ends. CDR3 sequence reads: CASSAGRGTYNEQFF. CDR3 nucleotides: TGTGCCAGCAGCGCCGGGAGAGGAACCTACAATGAGCAGTTCTTC.

This clonotype appeared many times. The genes are TRBV5-1 and TRBJ2-2; no firm D call. The CDR3 is 16 residues long. V was trimmed by 0 bases and J by 1 base, leaving 10 bases between them. Germline assignment: CDR1 SGHRS and CDR2 YFSETQ. The CDR3, as DNA: TGCGCCAGCAGCTTGGAAGTAAGCGAGAACACCGGGGAGCTGTTTTTT. Its protein is CASSLEVSENTGELFF. The whole variable domain, filled in from reference TRBV5-1 and TRBJ2-2, reads KAGVTQTPRYLIKTRGQQVTLSCSPISGHRSVSWYQQTPGQGLQFLFEYFSETQRNKGNFPGRFSGRQFSNSRSEMNVSTLELGDSALYLCASSLEVSENTGELFFGEGSRLTVL.

Ten or more counts support this clonotype. V usage is TRBV7-2 and J usage is TRBJ2-7; 10 nucleotides align to TRBD2. The CDR3 extends over 15 amino acids. Germline loops: CDR1 SGHTA, CDR2 FQGNSA. The junction had 4 bases not matched to a gene; V was cut back by 3 bases and J by 2 bases. CDR3 coding DNA: TGTGCCAGCAGCTTCACTAGCGGGACAGCCTACGAGCAGTACTTC. Translation: CASSFTSGTAYEQYF.

The CDR3 sequence is CSVPPGTSGETQYF. In DNA form, the CDR3 reads TGCAGCGTTCCGCCCGGGACTAGTGGAGAGACCCAGTACTTC. The V call is TRBV29-1, the J call TRBJ2-5, with 8 bases that match TRBD2. Germline loops: CDR1 SQVTM, CDR2 ANQGSEA. The CDR3 extends over 14 amino acids. V shed 5 bases, J shed 4 bases, and the junction held 9 bases outside the gene matches.

This clonotype was detected only a few times. The rearrangement joins TRBV2 to TRBJ2-2; 11 positions match TRBD2. The CDR3 totals 16 residues. Germline trimming cut 4 bases from V and 5 bases from J; bases unmatched to any gene: 6. Per germline, CDR1 SNHLY and CDR2 FYNNEI. The CDR3 sequence: CASSALAGGRTGELFF. CDR3 in DNA: TGTGCCAGCAGTGCGCTAGCGGGAGGTAGAACCGGGGAGCTGTTTTTT.

This clonotype was counted ten times or more. The chain employs TRBV6-2 or TRBV6-3 and TRBJ1-2; perhaps TRBD1 as D (5 bases). The V gene's germline CDR1 is MNHEY and CDR2 SVGEGT. V lost 8 bases and J 7 bases, leaving 23 bases between the germline ends. CDR3 length: 15 amino acids. The CDR3 nucleotides read TGTGCCAGCGTGAACCCGGGGCCCGGAGCAACTGGCTACACCTTC. It translates to CASVNPGPGATGYTF.

This clonotype has just a few counts. The CDR3 region has the DNA TGTGCCATCAGTGGGGAACAGTTCGGATACGAGCAGTACTTC. Residues: CAISGEQFGYEQYF. This chain uses TRBV10-3 with TRBJ2-7, with D unclear. The CDR3 runs 14 residues. Germline V gene lookup returns CDR1 ENHRY and CDR2 SYGVKD. V was trimmed by 4 bases and J by 4 bases, leaving 14 bases between them.

V is TRBV20-1 and J is TRBJ1-1, with 8 positions matching TRBD1. Looked up from germline, CDR1 is DFQATT and CDR2 is SNEGSKA (reference sequence). This CDR3 has 15 residues. J gave up 1 base and V 6 bases, and 10 bases lay outside the gene matches. CDR3 bases: TGCAGTGCCAACTCCCCCCAGGGGGCGAACACTGAAGCTTTCTTT. Translation: CSANSPQGANTEAFF.